One sample yielded the 26 T cell receptor beta chains listed below, sequenced in a study of CD8 T cells in Susac syndrome. RNA, at about 0.45 to 1 ug, was reverse transcribed with random hexamers. TCRdb reprocessed the immunoSEQ multiplex PCR reads with MiXCR, giving one entry per CDR3 protein. The sample gives roughly 180,000 distinct CDR3 sequences, approximately 93% of which show up once; around 0.1% is in the top ten. Specimen: CD4+ T cells from PBMCs. These receptors all stem from a human donor with multiple sclerosis.

This rearrangement joins TRBV6-5 to TRBJ1-2; no definite D call. The germline V and J ends were trimmed by 11 bases and 2 bases, with 18 bases remaining between them. The V gene's germline CDR1 is MNHEY and CDR2 SVGAGI. This CDR3 comprises 14 residues. The CDR3 region has the DNA TGTGCCGCGGTGCACGGGTCCCCAAACTATGGCTACACCTTC. This gives the protein CAAVHGSPNYGYTF.

The rearrangement uses TRBV6-2 or TRBV6-3 and TRBJ2-1, with D tentatively TRBD2 (6 bases). The CDR3 is 17 amino acids. Trimming removed 7 bases at V and 4 bases at J, with 23 bases between. CDR1 is MNHEY and CDR2 is SVGEGT in the germline V gene. The CDR3 spells CASTPGGAARYYNEQFF. In DNA form, the CDR3 reads TGTGCCAGCACCCCCGGGGGAGCAGCCAGATATTACAATGAGCAGTTCTTC.

The chain is built from TRBV5-1 and TRBJ2-5; the D is unclear. The germline V gene encodes CDR1 SGHRS and CDR2 YFSETQ. V dropped 1 base and J dropped 2 bases, with 12 bases sitting between them. This CDR3 has 15 residues. The CDR3 sequence: CASSLNSQGQETQYF. The CDR3 DNA follows: TGCGCCAGCAGCTTGAACAGTCAAGGACAAGAGACCCAGTACTTC.

V usage is TRBV14 and J usage is TRBJ2-7; D ambiguous. The CDR3 covers 11 residues. Trimming removed 2 bases at V and 6 bases at J, with 5 bases between. Germline V gives CDR1 SGHDN, CDR2 FVKESK. The CDR3 DNA reads as TGTGCCAGCAGCCAATGGGGCGAGCAGTACTTC. It yields the protein CASSQWGEQYF.

This chain joins TRBV6-5 and TRBJ1-4; 9 positions agree with TRBD1. Germline CDR1 is MNHEY and CDR2 is SVGAGI. There are 15 residues in the CDR3. J was trimmed by 5 bases and V by 5 bases; bases with no gene match: 6. Here the CDR3 reads CASSQGQGLNEKLFF. The DNA of the CDR3 is TGTGCCAGCAGTCAGGGACAGGGATTAAATGAAAAACTGTTTTTT.

As DNA, the CDR3 is TGTGCCAGCAGGGGTCCGTACCTTGAAGCTTTCTTT. This gives the protein CASRGPYLEAFF. This rearrangement joins TRBV12-3 or TRBV12-4 to TRBJ1-1; D is unclear. This CDR3 region has 12 residues. Trimming removed 6 bases at V and 7 bases at J, with 12 bases between.

This chain uses TRBV3-1 with TRBJ1-2; a possible D gene is TRBD1 (5 bases). The V and J ends lost 0 bases and 4 bases respectively, with 9 bases between them. The length of the CDR3 is 14 residues. Germline CDR1 reads LGHDT; CDR2 reads YNNKEL (reference sequence). Here the CDR3 reads CASSQEPGPYGYTF. DNA for the CDR3: TGTGCCAGCAGCCAAGAACCGGGACCCTATGGCTACACCTTC. Full variable domain (rest looked up from reference TRBV3-1 and TRBJ1-2): DTAVSQTPKYLVTQMGNDKSIKCEQNLGHDTMYWYKQDSKKFLKIMFSYNNKELIINETVPNRFSPKSPDKAHLNLHINSLELGDSAVYFCASSQEPGPYGYTFGSGTRLTVV.

The chain recombines TRBV19 with TRBJ2-7, with a tentative D call TRBD1 (6 bases). The CDR3 length is 13 residues. Trimming removed 7 bases at V and 7 bases at J, with 17 bases between. CDR1 is LNHDA, CDR2 SQIVND, per germline (reference sequence). In DNA form, the CDR3 reads TGTGCCAGTAAGGAGCAGGGGCAAGGAGAGCAGTACTTC. This gives the protein CASKEQGQGEQYF. Filled out from reference TRBV19 and TRBJ2-7, the complete variable domain reads DGGITQSPKYLFRKEGQNVTLSCEQNLNHDAMYWYRQDPGQGLRLIYYSQIVNDFQKGDIAEGYSVSREKKESFPLTVTSAQKNPTAFYLCASKEQGQGEQYFGPGTRLTVT.

This clonotype has only one observation. The rearrangement joins TRBV10-3 to TRBJ2-7, with D perhaps TRBD2 (6 bases). The germline V and J ends were trimmed by 4 bases and 2 bases, with 12 bases remaining between them. The CDR3 extends over 14 amino acids. CDR1 ENHRY and CDR2 SYGVKD come from the germline V gene. This chain's CDR3 is CAISALGLAYEQYF. The CDR3 DNA sequence: TGTGCCATCAGTGCCTTGGGACTTGCCTACGAGCAGTACTTC.

This clonotype has just a few counts. V is TRBV7-2 and J is TRBJ1-1; no reliable D call. From germline, CDR1 is SGHTA and CDR2 FQGNSA. Trimming took off 1 base at V and 0 bases at J, with 6 bases between the two ends. The CDR3 consists of 14 residues. This CDR3 reads CASSLGLLNTEAFF. The CDR3 DNA sequence: TGTGCCAGCAGCTTAGGGCTGCTGAACACTGAAGCTTTCTTT.

The chain employs TRBV6-2 or TRBV6-3 and TRBJ2-5, with unresolved D. The CDR3 runs to 13 residues. Germline loops: CDR1 MNHEY, CDR2 SVGEGT. V was trimmed by 6 bases and J by 5 bases, leaving 13 bases between them. The CDR3 protein is CASSDGLFETQYF. The CDR3 nucleotides are TGTGCCAGCAGCGACGGGCTCTTCGAGACCCAGTACTTC.

The chain uses TRBV29-1 and TRBJ1-2, with D uncertain. The CDR3 is 13 amino acids. V shed 1 base and J shed 1 base, with 7 bases lying between them. CDR1 is SQVTM, CDR2 ANQGSEA, per germline. The CDR3 nucleotides are TGCAGCGTTGAAGGGGGAAATAACTATGGCTACACCTTC. Translating it yields CSVEGGNNYGYTF.

This chain uses TRBV7-3 with TRBJ2-2; 11 bases align to TRBD2. V trimming: 5 bases; J trimming: 4 bases; junction bases outside the gene matches: 6. The CDR3 is made up of 16 amino acids. Germline values: CDR1 SGHTA, CDR2 FQGTGA. The DNA of the CDR3 is TGTGCCAGCAGCGCCCTAGCGGGAGGAAGCACCGGGGAGCTGTTTTTT. Translated, it gives CASSALAGGSTGELFF. The whole variable domain, filled in from reference TRBV7-3 and TRBJ2-2, reads GAGVSQTPSNKVTEKGKYVELRCDPISGHTALYWYRQSLGQGPEFLIYFQGTGAADDSGLPNDRFFAVRPEGSVSTLKIQRTERGDSAVYLCASSALAGGSTGELFFGEGSRLTVL.

The rearrangement joins TRBV7-3 to TRBJ2-3; D ambiguous. Per the germline V gene, CDR1 is SGHTA and CDR2 is FQGTGA. The CDR3 covers 14 residues. Deletions cut 6 bases from V and 8 bases from J, with 18 bases between. The CDR3 spells CASSPEQTIGTQYF. In DNA form, the CDR3 reads TGTGCCAGCAGTCCTGAGCAAACGATCGGTACGCAGTATTTT.

The chain carries TRBV28 and TRBJ2-3; D is possibly TRBD1 (5 bases). V lost 6 bases and J lost 0, with 13 bases in between. The CDR3 is 15 amino acids. Germline V gene sequence: CDR1 MDHEN, CDR2 SYDVKM. CDR3 in DNA: TGTGCCAGCAGCCTGGACATAACTAGCACAGATACGCAGTATTTT. Amino acids: CASSLDITSTDTQYF.

This clonotype was recorded once. This rearrangement joins TRBV20-1 to TRBJ1-6; D not certain. The V end was cut by 6 bases, the J end by 0 bases, with 21 bases between. The CDR3 has 18 amino acids. Germline V lookup: CDR1 DFQATT, CDR2 SNEGSKA (reference sequence). CDR3 protein: CSAAPMDYRSSYNSPLHF. The CDR3 region has the DNA TGCAGTGCCGCCCCAATGGATTATAGGAGCTCCTATAATTCACCCCTCCACTTT.

The J gene is TRBJ1-2, the V gene TRBV19; 7 nucleotides agree with TRBD1. Per the germline V gene, CDR1 is LNHDA and CDR2 is SQIVND (reference sequence). V shed 7 bases and J 2 bases; nucleotides not matched to a gene: 13. CDR3 size: 16 residues. CDR3 nucleotide sequence: TGTGCCAGTACCCTCGCCGGGACAGCCCCAAACTATGGCTACACCTTC. Encoded protein: CASTLAGTAPNYGYTF.

The V gene is TRBV20-1, the J gene TRBJ1-2, with TRBD1 matching 8 bases. Germline CDR1 is DFQATT and CDR2 is SNEGSKA (reference sequence). CDR3 length: 13 amino acids. V lost 5 bases and J lost 4; bases outside the gene matches: 6. CDR3 residues: CSASTGVGYGYTF. The CDR3 coding sequence is TGCAGTGCTTCGACAGGGGTAGGCTATGGCTACACCTTC.

The rearrangement links TRBV19 to TRBJ2-2, with a tentative D call TRBD1 (5 bases). Germline assignment: CDR1 LNHDA and CDR2 SQIVND (reference sequence). V was pared by 6 bases and J by 6 bases, with 14 bases between. This CDR3 is built from 14 residues. The CDR3 spells CASRAGQGPGELFF. The CDR3 nucleotides are TGTGCCAGTAGAGCAGGGCAAGGTCCCGGGGAGCTGTTTTTT.

CDR3 amino acids: CSARDGRTQETQYF. The CDR3 coding sequence is TGCAGTGCTAGGGATGGACGGACACAAGAGACCCAGTACTTC. The genes are TRBV20-1 and TRBJ2-5, with a weak D call TRBD1 (5 bases). CDR3 length: 14 residues. V lost 3 bases, J lost 2 bases, and 13 bases lay in between. Per germline, CDR1 DFQATT and CDR2 SNEGSKA (reference sequence).

The V gene is TRBV19, the J gene TRBJ2-1; a weak D match, TRBD2 (6 bases). This CDR3 spans 15 amino acids. CDR1 and CDR2 (germline): LNHDA, SQIVND (reference sequence). The V end lost 6 bases, the J end lost 0 bases, and 12 bases lay between the germline ends. CDR3 sequence reads: CASRSSSDSYNEQFF. In DNA, the CDR3 is TGTGCCAGTAGGAGCTCTAGCGACTCCTACAATGAGCAGTTCTTC.

The chain uses TRBV6-5 and TRBJ1-2; D call uncertain. The CDR3 runs to 13 residues. V lost 8 bases and J lost 7, with 17 bases in between. Germline V gene lookup returns CDR1 MNHEY and CDR2 SVGAGI. The CDR3 spells CASLPPAGGGYTF. The CDR3 nucleotides read TGTGCCAGCCTCCCCCCAGCAGGCGGTGGCTACACCTTC.

The chain carries TRBV5-1 and TRBJ2-5; 9 bases agree with TRBD1. There are 15 residues in the CDR3. CDR1 SGHRS and CDR2 YFSETQ come from the germline V gene. V lost 6 bases and J lost 2; bases outside the gene matches: 8. The CDR3 region is CASTLQGADQETQYF. CDR3 in DNA: TGCGCCAGCACCCTACAGGGGGCGGATCAAGAGACCCAGTACTTC.

The V call is TRBV4-3, the J call TRBJ2-7; D ambiguous. V was shortened by 5 bases and J by 0 bases, with 14 bases between the two germline ends. Germline CDR1 reads LGHNA; CDR2 reads YSLEER. This CDR3 comprises 15 residues. CDR3 loop: CASSTSRGHSYEQYF. DNA for the CDR3: TGCGCCAGCAGCACAAGCCGTGGCCACTCCTACGAGCAGTACTTC.

The chain employs TRBV5-1 and TRBJ2-2; D gene uncertain. The V gene's germline CDR1 is SGHRS and CDR2 YFSETQ. V dropped 2 bases and J dropped 6 bases, with 8 bases sitting between them. The CDR3 contains 13 residues. CDR3 region: CASSFTSSGELFF. CDR3 in DNA: TGCGCCAGCAGCTTCACTTCTTCCGGGGAGCTGTTTTTT.

This chain links TRBV18 with TRBJ2-3; D may be TRBD2 (7 bases). CDR3 length: 16 amino acids. V shed 3 bases and J shed 1 base, with 14 bases lying between them. Germline CDR1 KGHSH, CDR2 LQKENI. The chain's CDR3 is CASSPLGGGGTDTQYF. For the CDR3, the DNA is TGTGCCAGCTCACCTCTGGGCGGGGGCGGCACAGATACGCAGTATTTT.